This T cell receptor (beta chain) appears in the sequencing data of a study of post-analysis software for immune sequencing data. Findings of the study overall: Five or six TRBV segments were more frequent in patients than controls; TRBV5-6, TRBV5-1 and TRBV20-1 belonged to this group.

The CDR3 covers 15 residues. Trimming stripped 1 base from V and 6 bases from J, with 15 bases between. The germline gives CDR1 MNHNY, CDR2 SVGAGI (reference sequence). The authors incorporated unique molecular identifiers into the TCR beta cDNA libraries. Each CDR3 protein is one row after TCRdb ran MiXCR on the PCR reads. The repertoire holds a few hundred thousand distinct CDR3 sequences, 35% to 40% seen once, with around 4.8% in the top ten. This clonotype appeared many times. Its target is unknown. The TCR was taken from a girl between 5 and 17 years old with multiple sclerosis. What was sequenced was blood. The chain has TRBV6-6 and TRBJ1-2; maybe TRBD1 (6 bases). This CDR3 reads CASSYYLPGEDGYTF. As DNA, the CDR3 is TGTGCCAGCAGTTACTACCTCCCAGGGGAGGATGGCTACACCTTC.